The source of this T cell receptor (beta chain) is a study of blood T cells in healthy people across ages. Extraction yielded at least 5 micrograms of total RNA per sample. This clonotype was seen once. Primed by a sample-barcoded 5' primer and a J-beta primer mix, a second PCR proceeded for about 6 to 11 cycles. TCRdb itself ran the 5' RACE reads through MiXCR, one entry per CDR3 protein. The sample has 650,000 to 700,000 distinct CDR3 sequences; over 40% are singletons. The TCR originated in a woman older than 75 in good health. The sequencing input was blood.

CDR3 DNA sequence: TGCAGTGCTTTGACTAGCGGGGGGCTTTATACGCAGTATTTT. Translated: CSALTSGGLYTQYF. The chain is built from TRBV20-1 and TRBJ2-3; 13 bases are shared with TRBD2. Germline V gives CDR1 DFQATT, CDR2 SNEGSKA (reference sequence). J gave up 7 bases and V 5 bases, and 6 bases lay outside the gene matches. This CDR3 region has 14 residues.